This T cell receptor beta chain comes out of a study of blood T cell repertoires in COVID-19 (dated by TCRdb to the early 2020s). About the study as a whole: Collaborator samples came from the United States, Italy and Spain and covered acute and convalescent phases of COVID-19. Samples came from the ongoing ImmuneRACE study (first 160 participants) plus 1,254 subjects from 6 global collaborators. Where HLA class I and class II types were available, the types were taken from metadata supplied by the sample provider, not from assay-based typing. The material from the prospective study consisted of cDNA or gDNA derived from T cells, B-cell-depleted T cells, or PBMCs. The dataset comprised deeply sampled blood TCRbeta repertoires from subjects exposed to, actively infected with, or recovered from COVID-19. Nearly every sample came with metadata listing a de-identified subject ID, COVID-19 status, age in years and sex. The repertoires were made available in a free public database intended to serve as a resource for research on the immune response to SARS-CoV-2. Study-level results and caveats: How much clinical and demographic metadata was included differed by source and by participant, and the metadata was provided uncurated.

Samples from volunteer blood donors who had recovered from COVID-19 were contributed by a second Seattle source. Each collaborating institution followed its own protocols to collect whole blood in K2EDTA tubes. Collaborator samples were shipped for TCRbeta analysis as frozen whole blood, isolated PBMCs, or DNA extracted from either sample type. V gives up 1 base and J gives up 3 bases, and the segment between their germline ends measures 10 bases. CDR1 and CDR2, per the germline V gene, are MNHEY and SVGEGT. Its CDR3 holds 15 amino acids, cysteine through phenylalanine. Of all the DNA, just the CDR3 is kept, 45 bases in frame from base 1. TCRbeta CDR3 regions were amplified from genomic DNA using the immunoSEQ Assay, a bias-controlled multiplex PCR. For the original study's pipeline: The number of nucleated cells in each sample was estimated from the amplification of reference gene primers within the assay. To quantify the absolute abundance of each unique TCRbeta CDR3 rearrangement, sequence reads were collapsed and filtered. Productive Simpson clonality was computed per sample as the square root of Simpson's diversity index over productive rearrangements. TCRdb provides this immuneACCESS table in a form limited to in-frame rearrangements. Some clones are lacking; in checked studies, under half of them reflect an unresolved V gene, and why the rest are absent is not known. For V, J and clone size, that table is used; D and trimming come from the DNA. The sample table records around 300,000 clones; under 90% of these occur just once. The ten largest clones capture approximately 9% of the sample.

This clone was detected once. No cognate antigen has been identified for it. It has no much larger one-base neighbor in the sample; base qualities were not kept. The chain is assembled from TRBV6-2 or TRBV6-3 and TRBJ1-5; TRBD1 is possibly the D segment (6 matching bases). Sequenced input: peripheral blood. This TCR came from a woman aged 45-65 years who had recovered from COVID-19. The DNA is TGTGCCAGCAGTTACTTGGACAGCAACAATCAGCCCCAGCATTTT. This translates into CASSYLDSNNQPQHF.